Below are 13 T cell receptor beta chains sequenced from a single sample in a study of blood T cell repertoires in COVID-19. Some clones are missing from TCRdb's copy, which holds only in-frame ones; the method was immunoSEQ multiplex PCR. This table holds about 120,000 clones, 80% found once. Input material: peripheral blood. Receptors were obtained from a man aged 55 to 70 with active or convalescent COVID-19.

The chain joins TRBV7-2 to TRBJ2-7; TRBD2 matches at 12 bases. This CDR3 contains 15 residues. Looked up from germline, CDR1 is SGHTA and CDR2 is FQGNSA. The trim removed 5 bases at V and 2 bases at J, leaving 4 bases unmatched. This chain's CDR3 is CASSPGLAGTYEQYF. The DNA of the CDR3 is TGTGCCAGCAGCCCGGGACTAGCGGGCACCTACGAGCAGTACTTC.

This sequence joins TRBV29-1 and TRBJ1-2, with TRBD1 matching 10 bases. This CDR3 has 13 residues. V shed 6 bases and J 2 bases; nucleotides not matched to a gene: 3. Germline CDR1 and CDR2: SQVTM and ANQGSEA. The CDR3 here is CSVSGQGNYGYTF. The CDR3 coding sequence is TGCAGCGTGTCGGGACAGGGGAACTATGGCTACACCTTC.

The gene calls are TRBV11-2 and TRBJ2-5; a weak D match, TRBD1 (6 bases). V was shortened by 5 bases and J by 1 base, with 11 bases between the two germline ends. Per germline, CDR1 SGHAT and CDR2 FQNNGV. CDR3 length: 14 amino acids. The CDR3: CASSARQVQETQYF. As DNA, the CDR3 is TGTGCCAGCAGCGCTCGACAGGTCCAAGAGACCCAGTACTTC.

The CDR3 DNA follows: TGTGCCAGCACCAGACTCACAACTAGCTCCTACGAGCAGTACTTC. The encoded protein is CASTRLTTSSYEQYF. The genes are TRBV6-5 and TRBJ2-7, with D perhaps matching TRBD2 (5 bases). V was pared by 7 bases and J by 0 bases, with 16 bases between. The CDR3 sequence is 15 residues long. Per the germline V gene, CDR1 is MNHEY and CDR2 is SVGAGI.

This chain joins TRBV20-1 and TRBJ1-1, with D unclear. This CDR3 comprises 11 residues. Germline-derived CDR1 and CDR2 are DFQATT and SNEGSKA (reference sequence). V shed 5 bases and J shed 7 bases, with 11 bases lying between them. The CDR3 loop reads CSAGLGFEAFF. In DNA form, the CDR3 reads TGCAGTGCTGGCCTCGGGTTTGAAGCTTTCTTT.

The CDR3 spells CASSDLTGGYNEQFF. As DNA, the CDR3 is TGCGCCAGCAGTGATTTGACAGGGGGTTACAATGAGCAGTTCTTC. J is TRBJ2-1 and V is TRBV10-2; 9 bases are a match to TRBD1. Looked up from germline, CDR1 is WSHSY and CDR2 is SAAADI. CDR3 length equals 15 residues. With 3 bases clipped from V and 4 bases from J, the junction kept 4 bases outside the gene matches.

The V gene is TRBV7-2, the J gene TRBJ2-3; TRBD2 agrees at 10 bases. V dropped 4 bases and J dropped 2; count of bases not matched to a gene: 6. The CDR3 extends over 16 amino acids. In germline, CDR1 is SGHTA, CDR2 FQGNSA. The CDR3 nucleotides are TGTGCCAGCAGCTCCACTAGCGGGATACCCACAGATACGCAGTATTTT. This codes for CASSSTSGIPTDTQYF.

This clone appeared once. Written as DNA, the CDR3 is TGTGCCAGCAGCCGAGAAAGGGGGCTGGAGCTGTTTTTT. It yields the protein CASSRERGLELFF. J is TRBJ2-2 and V is TRBV5-4; 7 bases agree with TRBD1. With 4 bases clipped from V and 10 bases from J, the junction kept 7 bases outside the gene matches. Germline CDR1 reads SGHNT; CDR2 reads YYREEE (reference sequence). This CDR3 region has 13 residues. Full variable domain (remainder filled in from reference TRBV5-4 and TRBJ2-2): ETGVTQSPTHLIKTRGQQVTLRCSSQSGHNTVSWYQQALGQGPQFIFQYYREEENGRGNFPPRFSGLQFPNYSSELNVNALELDDSALYLCASSRERGLELFFGEGSRLTVL.

The chain combines TRBV2 with TRBJ2-3; 12 bases are shared with TRBD2. Germline V lookup: CDR1 SNHLY, CDR2 FYNNEI. V shed 8 bases and J 3 bases; nucleotides not matched to a gene: 12. The CDR3 loop spans 17 amino acids. The CDR3 DNA follows: TGTGCCAGCTGGTCTAGCGGGAGGGCCAGGGGTACAGATACGCAGTATTTT. Amino acids: CASWSSGRARGTDTQYF.

This clone was seen a single time. The J gene is TRBJ1-2, the V gene TRBV13; perhaps TRBD1 as D (5 bases). Germline-derived CDR1 and CDR2 are PRHDT and FYEKMQ (reference sequence). The CDR3 spans 13 residues. V was trimmed by 4 bases and J by 7 bases, leaving 13 bases between them. CDR3 amino acids: CASSSRGEGGYTF. DNA for the CDR3: TGTGCCAGCAGCTCCCGGGGGGAAGGTGGCTACACCTTC.

The rearrangement uses TRBV6-6 and TRBJ2-1, with D possibly being TRBD2 (5 bases). The CDR3 consists of 11 residues. The V and J ends lost 4 bases and 9 bases respectively, with 7 bases between them. The germline V gene has CDR1 MNHNY and CDR2 SVGAGI (reference sequence). This CDR3 is CASSLRVEQFF. The DNA for the CDR3 is TGTGCCAGCAGTTTGAGGGTTGAGCAGTTCTTC.

V and J are TRBV7-9 and TRBJ2-2; maybe TRBD1 (5 bases). The germline gives CDR1 SEHNR, CDR2 FQNEAQ (reference sequence). Trimming left V 1 base short and J 5 bases short, with 14 bases between. The CDR3 extends over 16 amino acids. This CDR3 is CASSLGIGVGTGELFF. The CDR3 DNA reads TGTGCCAGCAGCTTAGGTATAGGGGTCGGAACCGGGGAGCTGTTTTTT.

The chain combines TRBV14 with TRBJ2-1; no reliable D call. There are 14 residues in the CDR3. V lost 4 bases to trimming and J lost 7 bases, with 14 bases between them. Germline V gene sequence: CDR1 SGHDN, CDR2 FVKESK. CDR3 sequence (DNA): TGTGCCAGCAGCCCCAGCCGGGTCTCGAATGAGCAGTTCTTC. Amino acids: CASSPSRVSNEQFF.